These T cell receptor beta chains were read from a single sample in a study of blood T cell repertoires in COVID-19. The table came from immunoSEQ multiplex PCR; TCRdb's copy has only in-frame clones and leaves some out. The sample carries some 110,000 clones, 87% recorded once. The sequencing input was peripheral blood. The source of these receptors is a human donor in a cohort sampled during active COVID-19. Both conserved end residues are part of each CDR3. The order of the fields is V gene, D gene, J gene, clone size, CDR3 protein, CDR3 DNA. A D gene is named only where the DNA matches it firmly. Clone sizes are given selectively: once, few, many, or a class where the clone is expanded.

v_call: TRBV12-5
d_call: TRBD1
j_call: TRBJ2-1
clone_size: NA
cdr3_aa: CASVPGQGYNEQFF
cdr3_nt: TGTGCTAGTGTTCCGGGACAGGGGTACAATGAGCAGTTCTTC

v_call: TRBV5-1
d_call: NA
j_call: TRBJ2-1
clone_size: NA
cdr3_aa: CASSLQDSYNEQFF
cdr3_nt: TGCGCCAGCAGCTTACAGGACTCCTACAATGAGCAGTTCTTC

v_call: TRBV28
d_call: TRBD2
j_call: TRBJ2-7
clone_size: few
cdr3_aa: CASSFITSGSSYEQYF
cdr3_nt: TGTGCCAGCAGTTTCATTACTAGCGGGAGCTCCTACGAGCAGTACTTC

v_call: TRBV7-6
d_call: TRBD1
j_call: TRBJ1-2
clone_size: NA
cdr3_aa: CASSPTGDYGYTF
cdr3_nt: TGTGCCAGCAGTCCGACAGGGGACTATGGCTACACCTTC

v_call: TRBV7-9
d_call: NA
j_call: TRBJ1-5
clone_size: NA
cdr3_aa: CASSATGNQPQHF
cdr3_nt: TGTGCCAGCAGCGCGACAGGAAACCAGCCCCAGCATTTT

v_call: TRBV9
d_call: TRBD1
j_call: TRBJ1-4
clone_size: NA
cdr3_aa: CASSVSGRGYEKLFF
cdr3_nt: TGTGCCAGCAGCGTAAGCGGCAGGGGGTACGAAAAACTGTTTTTT

v_call: TRBV10-1
d_call: TRBD2
j_call: TRBJ2-7
clone_size: NA
cdr3_aa: CASSDSLRREEPGGYEQYF
cdr3_nt: TGCGCCAGCAGTGATTCCCTGCGGCGGGAGGAACCCGGGGGATACGAGCAGTACTTC

v_call: TRBV5-1
d_call: TRBD2
j_call: TRBJ2-7
clone_size: once
cdr3_aa: CASSPGLATEQYF
cdr3_nt: TGCGCCAGCAGCCCGGGACTAGCCACCGAGCAGTACTTC

v_call: TRBV14
d_call: NA
j_call: TRBJ2-2
clone_size: NA
cdr3_aa: CASSPQVNTGELFF
cdr3_nt: TGTGCCAGCAGTCCCCAGGTGAACACCGGGGAGCTGTTTTTT

v_call: TRBV9
d_call: TRBD1
j_call: TRBJ2-7
clone_size: NA
cdr3_aa: CASSRDSGFSEQYF
cdr3_nt: TGTGCCAGCAGCAGGGACAGCGGTTTTTCCGAGCAGTACTTC

v_call: TRBV5-1
d_call: TRBD2
j_call: TRBJ2-2
clone_size: NA
cdr3_aa: CASSSGPGLAGGPGTGELFF
cdr3_nt: TGCGCCAGCAGCTCGGGGCCGGGACTAGCGGGAGGGCCGGGCACCGGGGAGCTGTTTTTT

v_call: TRBV29-1
d_call: NA
j_call: TRBJ2-1
clone_size: NA
cdr3_aa: CSAVLAQAGEQFF
cdr3_nt: TGCAGCGCCGTACTAGCTCAAGCGGGTGAGCAGTTCTTC

v_call: TRBV4-2
d_call: NA
j_call: TRBJ2-5
clone_size: NA
cdr3_aa: CASSQPQGPETQYF
cdr3_nt: TGTGCCAGCAGCCAACCCCAGGGCCCCGAGACCCAGTACTTC

v_call: TRBV18
d_call: NA
j_call: TRBJ1-1
clone_size: NA
cdr3_aa: CASSPPGRNAGYTEAFF
cdr3_nt: TGTGCCAGCTCACCACCGGGCAGGAACGCTGGTTACACTGAAGCTTTCTTT

v_call: TRBV25-1
d_call: NA
j_call: TRBJ2-5
clone_size: NA
cdr3_aa: CASSGGRGLETQYF
cdr3_nt: TGTGCCAGCAGTGGGGGCAGGGGTCTCGAGACCCAGTACTTC

v_call: TRBV5-8
d_call: NA
j_call: TRBJ1-5
clone_size: NA
cdr3_aa: CASSSRGGGNQPQHF
cdr3_nt: TGTGCCAGCAGCTCCCGGGGAGGAGGGAATCAGCCCCAGCATTTT

v_call: TRBV11-2
d_call: TRBD2
j_call: TRBJ2-1
clone_size: NA
cdr3_aa: CASSSTAGLVREQFF
cdr3_nt: TGTGCCAGCAGCTCCACTGCTGGACTAGTCCGGGAGCAGTTCTTC

v_call: TRBV6-5
d_call: NA
j_call: TRBJ2-3
clone_size: NA
cdr3_aa: CASSYSRSGDTDTQYF
cdr3_nt: TGTGCCAGCAGTTACTCGAGATCAGGGGACACAGATACGCAGTATTTT

v_call: TRBV11-3
d_call: TRBD1
j_call: TRBJ1-4
clone_size: NA
cdr3_aa: CASSDKGASNEKLFF
cdr3_nt: TGTGCCAGCAGCGATAAGGGGGCCTCTAATGAAAAACTGTTTTTT

v_call: TRBV28
d_call: NA
j_call: TRBJ2-7
clone_size: NA
cdr3_aa: CASSLSGQGIYEQYF
cdr3_nt: TGTGCCAGCAGTTTATCGGGCCAGGGGATCTACGAGCAGTACTTC

v_call: TRBV27
d_call: TRBD2
j_call: TRBJ2-1
clone_size: NA
cdr3_aa: CASSSGTSGWYEQFF
cdr3_nt: TGTGCCAGCAGTTCTGGGACTAGCGGGTGGTATGAGCAGTTCTTC

v_call: TRBV15
d_call: NA
j_call: TRBJ1-5
clone_size: NA
cdr3_aa: CATSRVIGRNQPQHF
cdr3_nt: TGTGCCACCAGCAGAGTAATTGGGCGCAATCAGCCCCAGCATTTT

v_call: TRBV5-4
d_call: TRBD2
j_call: TRBJ2-5
clone_size: NA
cdr3_aa: CASSTRLAGIQETQYF
cdr3_nt: TGTGCCAGCAGCACCAGACTAGCGGGGATCCAAGAGACCCAGTACTTC

v_call: TRBV24-1
d_call: NA
j_call: TRBJ2-1
clone_size: few
cdr3_aa: CATSDLAGIRNEQFF
cdr3_nt: TGTGCCACCAGTGATTTGGCGGGAATCCGGAATGAGCAGTTCTTC

v_call: TRBV5-6
d_call: TRBD1
j_call: TRBJ2-7
clone_size: NA
cdr3_aa: CASSLAPGQVSYEQYF
cdr3_nt: TGTGCCAGCAGCCTCGCCCCAGGACAGGTGTCCTACGAGCAGTACTTC

v_call: TRBV19
d_call: NA
j_call: TRBJ2-7
clone_size: NA
cdr3_aa: CASSSSEVAGREQYF
cdr3_nt: TGTGCCAGTAGTTCCTCAGAGGTGGCGGGAAGGGAGCAGTACTTC

v_call: TRBV5-4
d_call: TRBD2
j_call: TRBJ2-4
clone_size: NA
cdr3_aa: CASSLRTRKNIQYF
cdr3_nt: TGTGCCAGCAGCTTGCGGACTAGGAAAAACATTCAGTACTTC

v_call: TRBV30
d_call: NA
j_call: TRBJ2-7
clone_size: once
cdr3_aa: CAWGAQGMKSYEQYF
cdr3_nt: TGTGCCTGGGGGGCACAGGGTATGAAGTCCTACGAGCAGTACTTC

v_call: TRBV7-8
d_call: TRBD1
j_call: TRBJ1-1
clone_size: NA
cdr3_aa: CASSVDRGLGTEAFF
cdr3_nt: TGTGCCAGCAGCGTAGACAGGGGGCTGGGTACTGAAGCTTTCTTT

v_call: TRBV24-1
d_call: NA
j_call: TRBJ2-2
clone_size: NA
cdr3_aa: CATSDLRGPVTGELFF
cdr3_nt: TGTGCCACCAGTGATTTAAGGGGTCCGGTTACCGGGGAGCTGTTTTTT

v_call: TRBV9
d_call: NA
j_call: TRBJ1-2
clone_size: NA
cdr3_aa: CASSANPGTNYGYTF
cdr3_nt: TGTGCCAGCAGCGCGAACCCCGGGACAAACTATGGCTACACCTTC

v_call: TRBV4-1
d_call: TRBD2
j_call: TRBJ2-3
clone_size: NA
cdr3_aa: CASSRLAGTDTQYF
cdr3_nt: TGCGCCAGCAGCAGACTAGCGGGCACAGATACGCAGTATTTT

v_call: TRBV6-1
d_call: TRBD2
j_call: TRBJ2-4
clone_size: NA
cdr3_aa: CASSAGTSGTANIQYF
cdr3_nt: TGTGCCAGCAGTGCCGGGACTAGCGGGACCGCAAACATTCAGTACTTC

v_call: TRBV5-4
d_call: TRBD1
j_call: TRBJ1-4
clone_size: NA
cdr3_aa: CASSWGTGSNEKLFF
cdr3_nt: TGTGCCAGCAGCTGGGGGACAGGGAGTAATGAAAAACTGTTTTTT

v_call: TRBV7-8
d_call: TRBD1
j_call: TRBJ1-1
clone_size: NA
cdr3_aa: CASSSRDSLTNTEAFF
cdr3_nt: TGTGCCAGCAGCTCACGGGACAGCTTGACGAACACTGAAGCTTTCTTT

v_call: TRBV4-1
d_call: TRBD1
j_call: TRBJ1-5
clone_size: NA
cdr3_aa: CASSQVGLGQGASQPQHF
cdr3_nt: TGCGCCAGCAGCCAAGTAGGTTTAGGACAGGGGGCTAGTCAGCCCCAGCATTTT

v_call: TRBV5-1
d_call: TRBD1
j_call: TRBJ2-3
clone_size: NA
cdr3_aa: CASSGQGIDTQYF
cdr3_nt: TGCGCCAGCTCGGGACAGGGTATAGATACGCAGTATTTT

v_call: TRBV4-1
d_call: TRBD1
j_call: TRBJ1-2
clone_size: NA
cdr3_aa: CASSQEGGQLNYGYTF
cdr3_nt: TGCGCCAGCAGCCAAGAAGGGGGACAGCTTAACTATGGCTACACCTTC

v_call: TRBV11-3
d_call: TRBD1
j_call: TRBJ1-1
clone_size: NA
cdr3_aa: CASSETGGTFF
cdr3_nt: TGTGCCAGCAGCGAAACAGGGGGGACTTTCTTT

v_call: TRBV7-7
d_call: NA
j_call: TRBJ2-2
clone_size: NA
cdr3_aa: CASSLGGGANTGELFF
cdr3_nt: TGTGCCAGCAGCTTAGGAGGCGGCGCGAACACCGGGGAGCTGTTTTTT

v_call: TRBV5-1
d_call: NA
j_call: TRBJ2-5
clone_size: once
cdr3_aa: CASSRLYRDNQETQYF
cdr3_nt: TGCGCCAGCAGCCGCCTCTACCGGGACAACCAAGAGACCCAGTACTTC

v_call: TRBV19
d_call: TRBD1
j_call: TRBJ1-2
clone_size: NA
cdr3_aa: CASIKGTGGDYGYTF
cdr3_nt: TGTGCCAGTATCAAGGGGACAGGGGGTGACTATGGCTACACCTTC

v_call: TRBV5-6
d_call: NA
j_call: TRBJ2-7
clone_size: NA
cdr3_aa: CASSLDYGYADEQYF
cdr3_nt: TGTGCCAGCAGCTTGGATTATGGGTATGCGGACGAGCAGTACTTC

v_call: TRBV19
d_call: TRBD1
j_call: TRBJ1-2
clone_size: NA
cdr3_aa: CASSGTGGPHGYTF
cdr3_nt: TGTGCCAGTAGTGGTACAGGGGGCCCTCATGGCTACACCTTC

v_call: TRBV7-9
d_call: NA
j_call: TRBJ1-3
clone_size: NA
cdr3_aa: CASSQDISGNTIYF
cdr3_nt: TGTGCCAGCAGCCAGGACATCTCTGGAAACACCATATATTTT

v_call: TRBV6-5
d_call: TRBD1
j_call: TRBJ1-1
clone_size: NA
cdr3_aa: CASWNRGDTEAFF
cdr3_nt: TGTGCCAGCTGGAACAGGGGGGACACTGAAGCTTTCTTT

v_call: TRBV28
d_call: NA
j_call: TRBJ1-4
clone_size: NA
cdr3_aa: CASSSPGKAGGTNEKLFF
cdr3_nt: TGTGCCAGCAGTTCCCCCGGGAAGGCGGGTGGTACTAATGAAAAACTGTTTTTT

v_call: TRBV14
d_call: TRBD1
j_call: TRBJ1-1
clone_size: NA
cdr3_aa: CASSNQGATGITEAFF
cdr3_nt: TGTGCCAGCAGCAACCAGGGGGCGACGGGGATCACTGAAGCTTTCTTT

v_call: TRBV3-1/TRBV3-2
d_call: TRBD1
j_call: TRBJ1-1
clone_size: NA
cdr3_aa: CASSSQGAVGTEAFF
cdr3_nt: TGTGCCAGCAGCTCACAGGGGGCGGTTGGGACTGAAGCTTTCTTT

v_call: TRBV10-3
d_call: TRBD1
j_call: TRBJ1-2
clone_size: NA
cdr3_aa: CAIRLPGQGRGDGYTF
cdr3_nt: TGTGCCATCAGATTGCCGGGACAGGGACGTGGCGATGGCTACACCTTC

v_call: TRBV5-1
d_call: TRBD2
j_call: TRBJ2-7
clone_size: NA
cdr3_aa: CASSYRGGKSYEQYF
cdr3_nt: TGCGCCAGCAGCTACCGGGGAGGGAAATCCTACGAGCAGTACTTC

v_call: TRBV7-3
d_call: NA
j_call: TRBJ2-7
clone_size: NA
cdr3_aa: CASSTTSLHEQYF
cdr3_nt: TGTGCCAGCAGCACAACCAGTCTCCACGAGCAGTACTTC

v_call: TRBV5-1
d_call: NA
j_call: TRBJ2-3
clone_size: NA
cdr3_aa: CASSPAPSLSGTDTQYF
cdr3_nt: TGCGCCAGCAGCCCCGCCCCTAGTCTGTCGGGCACAGATACGCAGTATTTT

v_call: TRBV24-1
d_call: NA
j_call: TRBJ2-5
clone_size: NA
cdr3_aa: CATSDPQGLRAGQETQYF
cdr3_nt: TGTGCCACCAGTGACCCTCAGGGCCTCAGGGCTGGCCAAGAGACCCAGTACTTC

v_call: TRBV2
d_call: TRBD2
j_call: TRBJ2-5
clone_size: NA
cdr3_aa: CASSAGLAEYQETQYF
cdr3_nt: TGTGCCAGCAGTGCCGGACTAGCGGAGTACCAAGAGACCCAGTACTTC

v_call: TRBV10-2
d_call: NA
j_call: TRBJ1-2
clone_size: NA
cdr3_aa: CASKNALLRANYGYTF
cdr3_nt: TGCGCCAGCAAAAACGCCCTTCTTAGAGCTAACTATGGCTACACCTTC

v_call: TRBV5-1
d_call: TRBD2
j_call: TRBJ2-5
clone_size: NA
cdr3_aa: CASSRSDYTDFFLADQETQYF
cdr3_nt: TGCGCCAGCAGCCGATCCGACTACACCGATTTCTTCCTAGCGGATCAAGAGACCCAGTACTTC

v_call: TRBV9
d_call: TRBD1
j_call: TRBJ1-2
clone_size: NA
cdr3_aa: CASSVNRGTGRGYTF
cdr3_nt: TGTGCCAGCAGCGTCAACCGAGGGACAGGGCGAGGCTACACCTTC

v_call: TRBV5-1
d_call: TRBD2
j_call: TRBJ2-2
clone_size: NA
cdr3_aa: CASSLRTSGSGEELFF
cdr3_nt: TGCGCCAGCAGCTTGAGAACTAGCGGGAGTGGAGAGGAGCTGTTTTTT